The clone carrying this T cell receptor (beta chain) was seen a handful of times. V was trimmed by 6 bases and J by 5 bases, leaving 13 bases between them. The CDR3 runs 12 residues. Germline loops: CDR1 SQVTM, CDR2 ANQGSEA. This sample stems from a study of blood T cells in healthy people across ages. A sample-barcoded 5' primer and a J-beta primer mix were used in a second PCR of roughly 6 to 11 cycles. A single record per CDR3 protein comes from TCRdb applying MiXCR to the 5' RACE reads. The data hold over a million distinct CDR3 sequences, with 35% to 45% observed a single time. Sequenced input: blood. The chain carries TRBV29-1 and TRBJ2-5; D may be TRBD1 (5 bases). The TCR originated in a woman aged 18-29 years in good health. The DNA of the CDR3 is TGCAGCGTCTCACTGGGGCGTGAGACCCAGTACTTC. Protein: CSVSLGRETQYF.